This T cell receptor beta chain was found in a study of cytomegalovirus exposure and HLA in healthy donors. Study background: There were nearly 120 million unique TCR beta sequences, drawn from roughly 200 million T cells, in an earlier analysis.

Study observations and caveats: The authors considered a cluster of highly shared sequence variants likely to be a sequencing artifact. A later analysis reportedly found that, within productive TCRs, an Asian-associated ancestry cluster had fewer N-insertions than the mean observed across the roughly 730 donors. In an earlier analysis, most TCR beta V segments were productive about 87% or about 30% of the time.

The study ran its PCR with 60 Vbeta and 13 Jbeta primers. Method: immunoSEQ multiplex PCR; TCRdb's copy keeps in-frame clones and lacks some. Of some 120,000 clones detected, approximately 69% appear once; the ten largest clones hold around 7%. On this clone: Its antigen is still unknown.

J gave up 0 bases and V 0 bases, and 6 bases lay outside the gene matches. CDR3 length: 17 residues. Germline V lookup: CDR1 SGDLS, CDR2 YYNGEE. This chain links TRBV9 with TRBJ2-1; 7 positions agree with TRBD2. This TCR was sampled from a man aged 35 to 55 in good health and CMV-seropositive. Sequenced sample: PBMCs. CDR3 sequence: CASSVVSGVSSYNEQFF. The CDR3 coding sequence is TGTGCCAGCAGCGTAGTCAGCGGGGTAAGCTCCTACAATGAGCAGTTCTTC.